The 26 T cell receptor beta chains listed next were all sequenced from one sample in a study of T cells in tuberculosis (dated by TCRdb to 2017 to 2018). The sample's time point label, decoded: new active TB diagnosis, blood taken before or within 7 days of starting treatment. Library construction relied on the immunoSEQ multiplex PCR assay. TCRdb re-hosts the immuneACCESS table, in-frame sequences only. Its copies lack some clones; in the studies checked, an unresolved V gene accounts for under half of them, and the cause for the rest is not known. The sample table lists over 30,000 clones, approximately 94% of them with a count of one. Over 10% of the sample is held by the ten biggest clonotypes. This material consisted of PBMCs, taken at tuberculosis diagnosis. The receptors come from an adult with tuberculosis.

V is TRBV5-6 and J is TRBJ1-5; a weak D match, TRBD1 (6 bases). V was clipped by 0 bases and J by 3 bases, with 7 bases between them. CDR3 length: 14 amino acids. CDR1 is SGHDT, CDR2 YYEEEE, per germline. CDR3 loop: CASSLAGVNQPQHF. Written as DNA, the CDR3 is TGTGCCAGCAGCTTGGCAGGGGTCAATCAGCCCCAGCATTTT.

The V gene is TRBV25-1, the J gene TRBJ1-2; 10 nucleotides align to TRBD1. Germline V CDR1 and CDR2: MGHDK, SYGVNS. The V and J ends lost 4 bases and 2 bases, in that order; junction bases with no gene match: 13. The CDR3 is 18 amino acids. Written as DNA, the CDR3 is TGTGCCAGCAGTGGGGGGAGCGGGACAGGGGACCAAAACTATGGCTACACCTTC. This translates into CASSGGSGTGDQNYGYTF.

The chain links TRBV5-4 to TRBJ2-1, with a possible D match to TRBD2 (7 bases). The V gene's germline CDR1 is SGHNT and CDR2 YYREEE (reference sequence). The CDR3 extends over 14 amino acids. Trimming pared 4 bases from V and 0 bases from J, leaving 8 bases between. CDR3 in DNA: TGTGCCAGCAGCGGGGGGGCCTCCTACAATGAGCAGTTCTTC. As protein: CASSGGASYNEQFF.

This rearrangement joins TRBV18 to TRBJ2-2; TRBD2 aligns across 10 bases. The CDR3 has 15 amino acids. Germline-derived CDR1 and CDR2 are KGHSH and LQKENI. The V segment lost 2 bases and the J segment 13 bases; nucleotides outside the gene matches: 10. The CDR3 sequence is CASSPERGGTGRLFF. For the CDR3, the DNA is TGTGCCAGCTCACCAGAGCGGGGGGGCACCGGCCGGCTGTTTTTT.

This chain connects TRBV4-1 to TRBJ2-1; 11 positions match TRBD2. CDR1 and CDR2 (germline): MGHRA, YSYEKL. The trim removed 4 bases at V and 6 bases at J, leaving 2 bases unmatched. This CDR3 spans 14 amino acids. This chain's CDR3 is CASSLGLAANEQFF. CDR3 DNA: TGCGCCAGCAGCCTGGGACTAGCGGCCAATGAGCAGTTCTTC.

This clone was observed a single time. V and J are TRBV18 and TRBJ1-5, with TRBD1 identical over 9 bases. Germline V gene sequence: CDR1 KGHSH, CDR2 LQKENI. CDR3 length: 15 amino acids. J lost 1 base, V lost 6 bases, and 4 bases had no gene match. The CDR3 DNA follows: TGTGCCAGCTCTCGGGACAGGGCAAGCAATCAGCCCCAGCATTTT. Amino acids: CASSRDRASNQPQHF. Complete variable domain (other parts from reference TRBV18 and TRBJ1-5): NAGVMQNPRHLVRRRGQEARLRCSPMKGHSHVYWYRQLPEEGLKFMVYLQKENIIDESGMPKERFSAEFPKEGPSILRIQQVVRGDSAAYFCASSRDRASNQPQHFGDGTRLSIL.

This sequence joins TRBV9 and TRBJ1-2; 7 positions agree with TRBD1. CDR3 length: 15 residues. Looked up from germline, CDR1 is SGDLS and CDR2 is YYNGEE. V trimming: 3 bases; J trimming: 7 bases; junction bases outside the gene matches: 12. For the CDR3, the DNA is TGTGCCAGCAGCGCACTTACTACAGGGGAGGCTGGCTACACCTTC. It specifies CASSALTTGEAGYTF.

Only one count was recorded for this clone. The genes are TRBV5-1 and TRBJ2-7, with 9 bases lining up with TRBD1. The germline V gene has CDR1 SGHRS and CDR2 YFSETQ. V shed 4 bases, J shed 2 bases, and the junction held 4 bases outside the gene matches. This CDR3 has 14 amino acids. CDR3 coding DNA: TGCGCCAGCAGCGATACAGGGGGCGCCTACGAGCAGTACTTC. Protein: CASSDTGGAYEQYF.

The chain employs TRBV4-2 and TRBJ2-7; 7 bases are a match to TRBD2. The V gene's germline CDR1 is LGHNA and CDR2 YNFKEQ. The CDR3 consists of 13 residues. Trimming cost V 4 bases and J 7 bases; bases outside gene matches: 7. The CDR3 spells CASSPGGSLEQYF. CDR3 DNA sequence: TGTGCCAGCAGCCCGGGGGGAAGTTTGGAGCAGTACTTC.

The J gene is TRBJ2-1, the V gene TRBV5-4; D call uncertain. CDR1 is SGHNT and CDR2 is YYREEE in the germline V gene (reference sequence). V lost 0 bases and J 7 bases, leaving 8 bases between the germline ends. This CDR3 contains 13 residues. The CDR3 is CASSLGRGNEQFF. The CDR3, as DNA: TGTGCCAGCAGCTTGGGCCGCGGAAATGAGCAGTTCTTC.

The chain links TRBV30 to TRBJ2-7; 12 positions match TRBD1. J gave up 5 bases and V 0 bases, and 5 bases lay outside the gene matches. There are 15 residues in the CDR3. Germline-derived CDR1 and CDR2 are GTSNPN and SVGIG (reference sequence). The CDR3 region has the DNA TGTGCCTGGAGTGTTCTGGGACAGGGGGCGAACGAGCAGTACTTC. Protein product: CAWSVLGQGANEQYF.

This chain joins TRBV19 and TRBJ2-7, with a possible D match to TRBD2 (6 bases). Germline lookup yields CDR1 LNHDA and CDR2 SQIVND (reference sequence). CDR3 size: 13 residues. V lost 5 bases and J 1 base, leaving 9 bases between the germline ends. DNA of the CDR3: TGTGCCAGTAGTCACCGGGGGTCCTACGAGCAGTACTTC. It codes for CASSHRGSYEQYF.

The J gene is TRBJ1-1, the V gene TRBV5-6, with D hard to call. This CDR3 region has 15 residues. Germline lookup yields CDR1 SGHDT and CDR2 YYEEEE. V was trimmed by 1 base and J by 1 base, leaving 11 bases between them. The CDR3 here is CASSLQPEGNTEAFF. CDR3 sequence (DNA): TGTGCCAGCAGCTTGCAACCGGAGGGGAACACTGAAGCTTTCTTT.

The chain joins TRBV11-1 to TRBJ1-1, with a tentative D call TRBD1 (6 bases). Germline V CDR1 and CDR2: SGHAT, FQDESV (reference sequence). The CDR3 spans 15 residues. V was cut by 3 bases and J by 0 bases, with 11 bases left in between. DNA of the CDR3: TGTGCCAGCAGCTTTCCCGGACAGTTGAACACTGAAGCTTTCTTT. Translating gives CASSFPGQLNTEAFF.

The chain recombines TRBV29-1 with TRBJ1-1; the D gene is possibly TRBD1 (5 bases). V lost 7 bases and J 1 base, leaving 10 bases between the germline ends. CDR3 length: 12 amino acids. Germline V gene sequence: CDR1 SQVTM, CDR2 ANQGSEA. The CDR3 DNA sequence: TGCAGCGCCAGGGAGGGGAACACTGAAGCTTTCTTT. Translating it yields CSAREGNTEAFF.

The CDR3, as DNA: TGCGCCAGCAGCTTGAGTCGGCTAGCGGATAACACCGGGGAGCTGTTTTTT. It encodes CASSLSRLADNTGELFF. V is TRBV5-1 and J is TRBJ2-2; 7 bases fit TRBD2. Germline CDR1 reads SGHRS; CDR2 reads YFSETQ. V lost 1 base, J lost 2 bases, and 8 bases stayed unmatched. The CDR3 runs to 17 residues.

This chain uses TRBV5-1 with TRBJ2-7; TRBD2 agrees at 9 bases. Trimming took 7 bases from V and 3 from J; bases not matched to a gene: 5. CDR3 length equals 13 residues. In germline, CDR1 is SGHRS, CDR2 YFSETQ. DNA for the CDR3: TGCGCCAGCGCCCAAGCGGGAGGCTACGAGCAGTACTTC. Its protein product is CASAQAGGYEQYF.

V usage is TRBV10-2 and J usage is TRBJ1-2; maybe TRBD1 (6 bases). Germline-derived CDR1 and CDR2 are WSHSY and SAAADI. Trimming took off 5 bases at V and 4 bases at J, with 14 bases between the two ends. This CDR3 contains 14 residues. The CDR3 loop reads CASSPLQGRYGYTF. DNA for the CDR3: TGCGCCAGCAGTCCCCTGCAGGGGCGCTATGGCTACACCTTC.

The chain is built from TRBV5-1 and TRBJ2-1; TRBD2 is a possible D gene (5 bases). V lost 4 bases, J lost 6 bases, and 14 bases lay in between. This CDR3 is 14 amino acids long. Germline CDR1 reads SGHRS; CDR2 reads YFSETQ. The CDR3 spells CASSATDWTNEQFF. The CDR3 coding sequence is TGCGCCAGCAGCGCTACGGACTGGACCAATGAGCAGTTCTTC.

The chain is built from TRBV7-2 and TRBJ2-7; maybe TRBD2 (6 bases). Per germline, CDR1 SGHTA and CDR2 FQGNSA. Trimming took 0 bases from V and 4 from J, leaving 13 bases between them. CDR3 length: 15 residues. CDR3 loop: CASSLAGGIEYEQYF. CDR3 DNA sequence: TGTGCCAGCAGCTTAGCGGGCGGGATCGAGTACGAGCAGTACTTC.

The chain is built from TRBV5-1 and TRBJ1-2; D uncertain. Trimming pared 2 bases from V and 8 bases from J, leaving 19 bases between. The CDR3 has 15 amino acids. Looked up from germline, CDR1 is SGHRS and CDR2 is YFSETQ. The CDR3 region is CASSLTRVPSEGYTF. DNA of the CDR3: TGCGCCAGCAGCTTAACCCGGGTCCCCTCGGAGGGCTACACCTTC.

The V and J genes are TRBV28 and TRBJ1-5, with D possibly TRBD1 on 5 matching bases. Trimming shortened V by 6 bases and J by 1 base, and 13 bases separated the two germline ends. This CDR3 has 15 amino acids. In germline, CDR1 is MDHEN, CDR2 SYDVKM. CDR3 DNA sequence: TGTGCCAGCAGAACTTGGGGGGTAAGCAATCAGCCCCAGCATTTT. This sequence encodes CASRTWGVSNQPQHF.

The chain recombines TRBV9 with TRBJ2-3; 7 bases map to TRBD2. The CDR3 totals 17 residues. CDR1 and CDR2 from the germline V gene are SGDLS and YYNGEE. Trimming took 0 bases from V and 1 from J; bases not matched to a gene: 8. This CDR3 reads CASSVGGGGGGTDTQYF. Here the CDR3 DNA reads TGTGCCAGCAGCGTAGGTGGCGGGGGAGGAGGCACAGATACGCAGTATTTT.

Of note for this clone: Mismatch with germline at one junction end may stem from a read error. V usage is TRBV7-3 and J usage is TRBJ1-6; D not certain. Per germline, CDR1 SGHTA and CDR2 FQGTGA. The CDR3 extends over 11 amino acids. The CDR3 DNA is TGTGCCAGCAGCTTAACGGGCCAGACCGACTTT. Translating it yields CASSLTGQTDF.

V is TRBV6-5 and J is TRBJ1-1; TRBD1 agrees at 12 bases. Germline CDR1 MNHEY, CDR2 SVGAGI. After removal of 6 bases from V and 5 bases from J, the junction contained 7 bases not matched to a gene. CDR3 length: 15 residues. DNA for the CDR3: TGTGCCAGCAGCTCCGGGACAGGGGGCGGAACTGAAGCTTTCTTT. It encodes CASSSGTGGGTEAFF.

This clone occurred a few times. The chain combines TRBV19 with TRBJ1-5; D ambiguous. This CDR3 contains 13 residues. Per the germline V gene, CDR1 is LNHDA and CDR2 is SQIVND (reference sequence). With 3 bases removed from V and 9 bases from J, the gap between germline ends came to 12 bases. The DNA of the CDR3 is TGTGCCAGTAGTATGAGGTCCATCGGGCCCCAGCATTTT. Protein sequence: CASSMRSIGPQHF.